Listed here are 17 T cell receptor beta chains from one sample, sequenced in a study of T cell responses to AZD1222 COVID-19 vaccine. Profiling relied on immunoSEQ multiplex PCR, and the TCRdb table lists in-frame clones only, not all of them. The table has 75,000 to 100,000 clones, around 90% seen once. The sample in question was peripheral blood, obtained on day 0 of AZD1222 vaccination. These TCRs come from an adult in good health.

This clone has a handful of counts. This chain links TRBV4-1 with TRBJ2-7; 8 nucleotides align to TRBD1. The CDR3 has 16 amino acids. V shed 1 base and J 2 bases; nucleotides not matched to a gene: 7. Germline loops: CDR1 MGHRA, CDR2 YSYEKL. CDR3 sequence (DNA): TGCGCCAGCAGCCAAGTCACCGGACAGGGTACCTACGAGCAGTACTTC. This codes for CASSQVTGQGTYEQYF.

The J gene is TRBJ2-1, the V gene TRBV11-3; perhaps D is TRBD1 or TRBD2 (5 bases each). V was shortened by 3 bases and J by 8 bases, with 11 bases between the two germline ends. Germline CDR1 is SGHNT and CDR2 is YENEEA. The CDR3 has 13 residues. CDR3 nucleotide sequence: TGTGCCAGCAGCTTCACTAGGGGTCATGAGCAGTTCTTC. Translating it yields CASSFTRGHEQFF.

The chain employs TRBV3-1 (or the pseudogene TRBV3-2) and TRBJ2-7; 9 nucleotides align to TRBD2. The CDR3 is 17 amino acids. J was trimmed by 3 bases and V by 0 bases; bases with no gene match: 9. Germline-derived CDR1 and CDR2 are LGHDT and YNNKEL (reference sequence). The DNA of the CDR3 is TGTGCCAGCAGCCAAGATCCTAGCGGGGAGGGCTTCTACGAGCAGTACTTC. Amino acid sequence: CASSQDPSGEGFYEQYF.

The rearrangement uses TRBV6-5 and TRBJ2-7, with a tentative D call TRBD1 (5 bases). Germline CDR1 reads MNHEY; CDR2 reads SVGAGI. V shed 0 bases and J shed 3 bases, with 15 bases lying between them. This CDR3 region has 16 residues. This CDR3 is CASSYSKWRDSYEQYF. The CDR3 DNA follows: TGTGCCAGCAGTTACTCGAAGTGGCGAGACAGCTACGAGCAGTACTTC.

The chain combines TRBV6-2 or TRBV6-3 with TRBJ1-6; D may be TRBD1 (5 bases). The CDR3 covers 12 residues. Germline V CDR1 and CDR2: MNHEY, SVGEGT. V lost 5 bases and J 9 bases, leaving 8 bases between the germline ends. The CDR3 reads CASSHGGSPLHF. In DNA form, the CDR3 reads TGTGCCAGCAGTCACGGGGGTTCACCCCTCCACTTT.

The chain employs TRBV9 and TRBJ1-2; D might be TRBD1 (5 bases). V shed 3 bases and J shed 4 bases, with 16 bases lying between them. The CDR3 contains 15 residues. Germline-derived CDR1 and CDR2 are SGDLS and YYNGEE. CDR3 in amino acids: CASSGVLGTAYGYTF. The CDR3 DNA follows: TGTGCCAGCAGCGGGGTACTGGGGACGGCCTATGGCTACACCTTC.

On this clone itself: One end of the junction is discordant with germline, which a read error may explain. V is TRBV12-3 or TRBV12-4 and J is TRBJ2-3; D remains unclear. This CDR3 has 12 amino acids. CDR3 DNA: TGTGCCAGCACCAATAGCAGAGATACGCAGTATTTT. Translated, it gives CASTNSRDTQYF.

The rearrangement uses TRBV5-4 and TRBJ1-2; D perhaps matches TRBD1 (5 bases). Trimming pared 4 bases from V and 2 bases from J, leaving 15 bases between. From germline, CDR1 is SGHNT and CDR2 YYREEE (reference sequence). The CDR3 has 15 amino acids. This chain's CDR3 is CASSPWGGQNYGYTF. The CDR3 coding sequence is TGTGCCAGCAGCCCGTGGGGGGGTCAAAACTATGGCTACACCTTC.

The rearrangement links TRBV15 to TRBJ2-2; 11 bases are shared with TRBD2. V lost 3 bases, J lost 8 bases, and 11 bases stayed unmatched. CDR1 is LNHNV, CDR2 YYDKDF, per germline (reference sequence). The CDR3 is made up of 17 amino acids. The CDR3 sequence is CATSRGLAATPRGELFF. The CDR3 DNA reads TGTGCCACCAGCAGGGGACTAGCGGCTACACCCAGAGGGGAGCTGTTTTTT.

This chain connects TRBV19 to TRBJ2-7, with D tentatively TRBD2 (6 bases). Trimming pared 7 bases from V and 2 bases from J, leaving 18 bases between. Germline V CDR1 and CDR2: LNHDA, SQIVND (reference sequence). The CDR3 loop spans 15 amino acids. The DNA of the CDR3 is TGTGCCAGTACCCCGGCGGGGTTGCTACCCTACGAGCAGTACTTC. This sequence encodes CASTPAGLLPYEQYF.

V is TRBV5-1 and J is TRBJ2-3; 8 nucleotides agree with TRBD2. The ends lost 4 bases at V and 3 bases at J; junction bases unmatched: 4. The CDR3 totals 14 residues. Germline lookup yields CDR1 SGHRS and CDR2 YFSETQ. This chain's CDR3 is CASSGRGDTDTQYF. The CDR3 DNA sequence: TGCGCCAGCAGCGGGCGGGGGGATACAGATACGCAGTATTTT. The full variable domain, its missing parts supplied by reference TRBV5-1 and TRBJ2-3, is KAGVTQTPRYLIKTRGQQVTLSCSPISGHRSVSWYQQTPGQGLQFLFEYFSETQRNKGNFPGRFSGRQFSNSRSEMNVSTLELGDSALYLCASSGRGDTDTQYFGPGTRLTVL.

The genes are TRBV18 and TRBJ2-1; 12 bases are shared with TRBD2. The CDR3 is 15 amino acids. V lost 5 bases and J lost 3; bases outside the gene matches: 2. Germline V gene sequence: CDR1 KGHSH, CDR2 LQKENI. CDR3 amino acids: CASSATSGSYNEQFF. CDR3 DNA sequence: TGTGCCAGCTCAGCGACTAGCGGGAGCTACAATGAGCAGTTCTTC.

This clone appeared a single time. The V call is TRBV28, the J call TRBJ1-1, with a weak D call TRBD1 (5 bases). Germline assignment: CDR1 MDHEN and CDR2 SYDVKM. The V end was cut by 4 bases, the J end by 0 bases, with 15 bases between. CDR3 size: 16 residues. CDR3 loop: CASSSTLGTLNTEAFF. Written as DNA, the CDR3 is TGTGCCAGCAGTTCGACCCTAGGGACTTTGAACACTGAAGCTTTCTTT.

V is TRBV7-9 and J is TRBJ1-5, with a tentative D call TRBD1 (5 bases). This CDR3 region has 16 residues. Germline V gene lookup returns CDR1 SEHNR and CDR2 FQNEAQ (reference sequence). Trimming removed 4 bases from V and 2 bases from J, with 15 bases in between. The CDR3 loop is CASSSDALTGNQPQHF. As DNA, the CDR3 is TGTGCCAGCAGCTCCGACGCCCTGACAGGCAATCAGCCCCAGCATTTT.

The chain carries TRBV19 and TRBJ2-5, with 9 bases lining up with TRBD2. V was clipped by 2 bases and J by 3 bases; unmatched bases: 7. This CDR3 contains 16 residues. Germline V gives CDR1 LNHDA, CDR2 SQIVND (reference sequence). The CDR3 reads CASSIMGSGRKETQYF. CDR3 sequence (DNA): TGTGCCAGTAGTATAATGGGGAGCGGGAGGAAAGAGACCCAGTACTTC.

The rearrangement links TRBV7-9 to TRBJ2-2, with D possibly being TRBD1 or TRBD2 (5 bases each). Germline values: CDR1 SEHNR, CDR2 FQNEAQ (reference sequence). Between the trimmed V and J ends, which lost 3 bases and 0 bases, there was a span of 14 bases. The CDR3 is 17 residues long. The DNA for the CDR3 is TGTGCCAGCAGCTTGTGGGACCCAGCCGCGAACACCGGGGAGCTGTTTTTT. It specifies CASSLWDPAANTGELFF.

The chain joins TRBV7-9 to TRBJ1-5; D is unclear. V lost 1 base to trimming and J lost 0 bases, with 10 bases between them. Germline V lookup: CDR1 SEHNR, CDR2 FQNEAQ (reference sequence). This CDR3 contains 16 residues. The CDR3 region has the DNA TGTGCCAGCAGCTTAGTGTCCCAAGCTAGCAATCAGCCCCAGCATTTT. Translating it yields CASSLVSQASNQPQHF.